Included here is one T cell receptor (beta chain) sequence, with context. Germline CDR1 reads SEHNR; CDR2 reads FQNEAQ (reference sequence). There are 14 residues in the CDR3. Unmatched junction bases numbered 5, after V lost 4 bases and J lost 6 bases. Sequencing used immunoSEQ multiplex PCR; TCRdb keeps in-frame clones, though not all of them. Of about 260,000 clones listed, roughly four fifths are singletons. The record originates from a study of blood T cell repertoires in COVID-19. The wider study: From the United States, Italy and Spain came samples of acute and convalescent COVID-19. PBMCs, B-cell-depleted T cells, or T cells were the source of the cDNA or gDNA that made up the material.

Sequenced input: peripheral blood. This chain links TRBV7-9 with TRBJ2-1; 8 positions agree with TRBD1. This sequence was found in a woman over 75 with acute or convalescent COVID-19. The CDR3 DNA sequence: TGTGCCAGCAGCTCTCCAGGACAGGGCAATGAGCAGTTCTTC. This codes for CASSSPGQGNEQFF.